The source of this TCR beta chain is a study of blood T cells in healthy people across ages. Alongside a J-beta primer mix, a sample-barcoded 5' primer served in a second PCR lasting about 6 to 12 cycles. A single record per CDR3 protein comes from TCRdb applying MiXCR to the 5' RACE reads. This sample has fewer than 800,000 distinct CDR3 sequences, with 20% to 25% found just once. Study-wide findings and caveats: There was no known CMV status for donors, so expanded clonotype changes were possibly confounded.

Germline V gene data show CDR1 as SQVTM and CDR2 as ANQGSEA. This CDR3 region has 12 residues. V dropped 3 bases and J dropped 3 bases, with 8 bases sitting between them. This clonotype has more than one count but fewer than ten. Its antigen is as yet unknown. This same sample was also taken into another study, of T cells of mothers and their children. That work contributes: The sample comes from several healthy Caucasian donors: mothers and children.

The chain is built from TRBV29-1 and TRBJ2-5; D remains ambiguous. Sequencing was carried out using blood. This sequence was found in a boy aged 5-17 years in good health. In DNA form, the CDR3 reads TGCAGCGTTGAGGGCAGAGAAGAGACCCAGTACTTC. It yields the protein CSVEGREETQYF.